This paragraph reports one T cell receptor beta chain. Here immunoSEQ multiplex PCR was the method, and the copy in TCRdb shows in-frame clones only, minus some. The sample holds tens of thousands of clones; under 90% are singletons and the top ten take around 4.2%. This entry belongs to a study of T cells in localized non-small cell lung cancer. The V gene's germline CDR1 is MGHRA and CDR2 YSYEKL. The CDR3 extends over 15 amino acids. Trimming cost V 0 bases and J 3 bases, with 9 bases left between them. This receptor was obtained from a male donor at least 60 years old with stage III lung adenocarcinoma. Specimen: peripheral blood, collected before any cancer treatment. The chain carries TRBV4-1 and TRBJ1-5; D may be TRBD1 (6 bases). CDR3 loop: CASSQDDRFNQPQHF. The CDR3 bases are TGCGCCAGCAGCCAAGACGACAGGTTCAATCAGCCCCAGCATTTT.